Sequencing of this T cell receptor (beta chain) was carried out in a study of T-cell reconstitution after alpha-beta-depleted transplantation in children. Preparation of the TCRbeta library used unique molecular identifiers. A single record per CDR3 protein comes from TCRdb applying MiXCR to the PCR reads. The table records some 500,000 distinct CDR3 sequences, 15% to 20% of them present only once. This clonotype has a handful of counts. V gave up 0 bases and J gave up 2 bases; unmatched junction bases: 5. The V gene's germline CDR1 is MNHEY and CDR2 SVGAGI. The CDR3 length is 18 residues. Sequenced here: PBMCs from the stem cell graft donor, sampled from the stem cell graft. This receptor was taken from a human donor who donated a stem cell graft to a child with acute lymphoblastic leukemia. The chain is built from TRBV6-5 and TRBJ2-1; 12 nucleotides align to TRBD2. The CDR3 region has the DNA TGTGCCAGCAGTTACTCTACACTAGCGGGAGGCCCCTACAATGAGCAGTTCTTC. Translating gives CASSYSTLAGGPYNEQFF.